The clone carrying this T cell receptor (beta chain) was seen only a few times. Its antigen is undetermined. Germline V gene sequence: CDR1 SNHLY, CDR2 FYNNEI. This CDR3 has 15 amino acids. Trimming at V came to 2 bases and at J to 8 bases, leaving 9 bases not matched to a gene. The data were taken from a study of beta chain features in type 1 diabetes. Study findings and constraints: Shorter TCRB CDR3s, moderately but significantly so, marked every one of the four CD4+ subsets in Type 1 diabetes patients.

Every bit of the isolated RNA underwent reverse transcription, so sequencing read expressed TCRB transcripts. The assay was immunoSEQ multiplex PCR, and TCRdb's table has in-frame clones only and misses some. The sample holds some 370,000 clones, 8.5% to 10% seen once. V gene TRBV2 combines with J gene TRBJ1-1; 9 positions match TRBD1. The TCR originated in a man aged 25 to 40 with type 1 diabetes. Sequenced input: central memory CD4+ T cells from blood. CDR3 coding DNA: TGTGCCAGCAGTGAACAGGCGGACAGGGGAATCGAAGCTTTCTTT. Protein product: CASSEQADRGIEAFF.